This T cell receptor (beta chain) was captured by sequencing in a study of Ad26.COV2.S vaccination and SARS-CoV-2 variants (TCRdb year 2021). About the full investigation: Vaccine-arm donors were drawn from COV1001, a multicentre, randomized, double-blind, placebo-controlled phase I-IIa trial of Ad26.COV2.S in healthy adults. Ad26.COV2.S was given intramuscularly at 5x10^10 or 1x10^11 viral particles, as a single shot or as two shots 56 days apart. TCRbeta repertoire sequencing was used to assess the specificity and breadth of SARS-CoV-2-reactive T cell receptors after Ad26.COV2.S vaccination. The TCR-sequenced set comprised approximately 32 samples: around 20 Ad26.COV2.S vaccine recipients, 5 placebo recipients and 8 SARS-CoV-2 convalescent individuals. Trial participants were randomized into five groups of five: low-dose or high-dose Ad26.COV2.S given once or twice, or placebo on both occasions. Blinding of investigators to trial group allocation was maintained during experiments and outcome assessment. General study outcomes and caveats: The study was not powered for comparison of responses between vaccine doses or regimens. According to the authors, total T cell responses may have been underestimated by the TCR breadth and depth analyses. After vaccination, substantial breadth of spike-specific CD8+ and CD4+ T cell responses was reported. Ad26.COV2.S recipients had higher spike-specific TCR breadth than placebo recipients (P = 0.0014). Non-spike TCR breadth was comparable between vaccine and placebo recipients, consistent with the vaccine containing only spike.

Note on this clone: The specificity of this receptor is unknown. Per-base qualities were not stored, and no clone one base away is much larger.

The meaning of the sample's treatment or condition label: some 20 received Ad26.COV2.S at low or high dose, single or two shots; 5 received placebo; per-sample allocation not given. For vaccine and placebo recipients, repertoires were sequenced using samples collected on day 63 after the first injection. In Cohort 1b, roughly 26 adults aged 18-55 years were enrolled at a single site in Boston, USA, between 29 July and 7 August 2020. Ad26.COV2.S was a replication-incompetent adenovirus type 26 vector expressing a prefusion-stabilized SARS-CoV-2 spike protein from the original Wuhan strain. Taken from the germline V gene, the CDR1 and CDR2 loops are SNHLY and FYNNEI. Deletion took 6 bases off V and 6 bases off J, with a span of 12 bases between the germline ends. The CDR3 spans 13 residues, from the cysteine through the phenylalanine. The DNA shown is the 39-base CDR3, in frame from base 1. The immunoSEQ Assay was the method used to sequence TCRbeta CDR3 regions. After extraction, genomic DNA underwent amplification by bias-controlled multiplex PCR, followed by high-throughput sequencing. The original methods were these. To quantify the absolute abundance of each unique TCRbeta CDR3 region, sequences were collapsed and filtered. T cell fraction was estimated by normalizing TCRbeta template counts to usable DNA, with usable DNA measured through amplification of reference genes found in all nucleated cells. Repertoire TCRs were annotated as SARS-CoV-2-specific when V gene, CDR3 amino acid sequence and J gene were exactly matched to a known reactive TCR set. The reference SARS-CoV-2 TCR set was obtained from MIRA and was filtered for enrichment in COVID-19-positive ImmuneCODE repertoires, whereby public or cross-reactive TCRs were removed. Drawing on the MIRA antigens, annotated TCRs were analysed further at the level of specific ORF or position within ORF. Depth was the summed frequency of annotated unique rearrangements, while breadth was defined as annotated unique rearrangements over total unique productive rearrangements. TCR breadth was compared between groups using two-sided Wilcoxon rank-sum tests. Entries here come from immuneACCESS through TCRdb and include only in-frame sequences with V and J called. Some clones fail to appear in such tables; in the studies checked, an unresolved V gene covers under half of the shortfall, and the cause of the remainder is unknown. V and J calls and clone size are given by that table; D and trimming were obtained from the DNA. Here the sample has around 250,000 clones; 80% to 90% occur a single time. The ten largest clones represent 3% to 4% of the sample.

The chain is made from TRBV2 and TRBJ2-1; the D call is tentative, TRBD1 or TRBD2, as each matches 5 bases. The sequence derives from a person aged 18-65 years who received the Ad26.COV2.S COVID-19 vaccine or a placebo. Sequenced here: peripheral blood, sampled in a trial of Ad26.COV2.S vaccine versus placebo. The CDR3 corresponds to CASRAGTRNEQFF. The DNA reads as follows: TGTGCCAGCAGGGCCGGGACCCGCAATGAGCAGTTCTTC.